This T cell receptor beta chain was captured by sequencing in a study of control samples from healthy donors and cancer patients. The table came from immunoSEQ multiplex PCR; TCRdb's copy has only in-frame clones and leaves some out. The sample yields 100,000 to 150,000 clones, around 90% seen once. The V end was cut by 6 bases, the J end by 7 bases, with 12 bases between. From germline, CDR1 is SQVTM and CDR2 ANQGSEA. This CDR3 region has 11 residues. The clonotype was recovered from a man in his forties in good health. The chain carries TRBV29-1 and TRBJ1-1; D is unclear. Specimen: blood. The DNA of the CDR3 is TGCAGCGTCCGGGAACGGCATGAAGCTTTCTTT. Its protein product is CSVRERHEAFF.